Presented here are 31 T cell receptor beta chains from one specimen sequenced in a study of T cells after posttransplantation cyclophosphamide. TCRdb's table, derived via immunoSEQ multiplex PCR, lists solely in-frame clones and lacks some. The table lists 25,000 to 30,000 clones, no singletons, with 2.7% in the top ten. Sequenced: PBMCs. These receptors all stem from a woman aged 55-70 years in good health, CMV-negative, and a related stem cell transplant donor.

This clone showed up many times. The genes are TRBV7-2 and TRBJ1-3, with 9 bases fitting TRBD1. J lost 2 bases, V lost 4 bases, and 9 bases had no gene match. CDR1 is SGHTA, CDR2 FQGNSA, per germline. This CDR3 region has 17 residues. The CDR3, as DNA: TGTGCCAGCAGCTCAGTCGCGGACAGGGGCGCTGGAAACACCATATATTTT. This encodes CASSSVADRGAGNTIYF.

This clone was recorded at least ten times. In nucleotides, the CDR3 is TGTGCCAGCAGAAGACAGGGCCCCGTCTCTGGAAACACCATATATTTT. It specifies CASRRQGPVSGNTIYF. The V gene is TRBV2, the J gene TRBJ1-3, with 7 bases identical to TRBD1. The CDR3 spans 16 residues. In germline, CDR1 is SNHLY, CDR2 FYNNEI. After removal of 6 bases from V and 0 bases from J, the junction contained 8 bases not matched to a gene.

In this sample, this clone turned up many times. This rearrangement joins TRBV19 to TRBJ1-2; 11 bases match TRBD1. The V gene's germline CDR1 is LNHDA and CDR2 SQIVND (reference sequence). This CDR3 comprises 20 residues. V was clipped by 5 bases and J by 8 bases; unmatched bases: 25. The CDR3 sequence is CASSPPLKTRTGGYLFGYTF. CDR3 sequence (DNA): TGTGCCAGTAGTCCACCTTTGAAGACCAGGACAGGGGGCTATCTATTCGGCTACACCTTC.

Ten or more counts support this clone. The chain links TRBV7-2 to TRBJ2-3; 10 positions match TRBD2. The CDR3 has 16 amino acids. Germline CDR1 is SGHTA and CDR2 is FQGNSA. J lost 0 bases, V lost 1 base, and 1 base had no gene match. The DNA for the CDR3 is TGTGCCAGCAGCTTAGTTAGCGGGGGGAGCACAGATACGCAGTATTTT. This translates into CASSLVSGGSTDTQYF.

This clone was observed many times. The J gene is TRBJ1-6, the V gene TRBV2, with D uncertain. With 7 bases removed from V and 0 bases from J, the gap between germline ends came to 7 bases. CDR1 is SNHLY, CDR2 FYNNEI, per germline. The CDR3 has 14 amino acids. The CDR3 nucleotides read TGTGCCAGCAAGGAGGGCTCCTATAATTCACCCCTCCACTTT. Its translation: CASKEGSYNSPLHF.

At least ten counts were recorded for this clone. This chain joins TRBV28 and TRBJ2-7, with 12 bases that match TRBD2. The V gene's germline CDR1 is MDHEN and CDR2 SYDVKM. The junction had 8 bases not matched to a gene; V was cut back by 5 bases and J by 3 bases. There are 16 residues in the CDR3. CDR3 protein: CASSIRTSGIFYEQYF. The CDR3 coding sequence is TGTGCCAGCAGTATCAGGACTAGCGGGATCTTCTACGAGCAGTACTTC.

In its sample, this clone was seen many times. The chain uses TRBV19 and TRBJ2-7, with a weak D call TRBD1 (5 bases). Germline-derived CDR1 and CDR2 are LNHDA and SQIVND (reference sequence). The CDR3 consists of 16 residues. Trimming removed 3 bases from V and 6 bases from J, with 21 bases in between. CDR3: CASSMNPGSGFREQYF. CDR3 bases: TGTGCCAGTAGTATGAATCCTGGATCAGGGTTTCGCGAGCAGTACTTC.

The rearrangement links TRBV2 to TRBJ1-5, with 8 nucleotides matching TRBD1. Losses at the gene ends were 6 bases for V and 2 bases for J; bases not matched to a gene: 15. CDR3 length: 18 residues. Germline CDR1 SNHLY, CDR2 FYNNEI. The CDR3 region is CASRVDSGGGIGNQPQHF. The CDR3 nucleotides are TGTGCCAGCAGAGTAGATTCAGGGGGCGGAATTGGCAATCAGCCCCAGCATTTT.

The rearrangement joins TRBV7-2 to TRBJ1-2; a weak D match, TRBD1 (6 bases). CDR3 length: 13 residues. V was cut by 5 bases and J by 4 bases, with 11 bases left in between. Germline V gene sequence: CDR1 SGHTA, CDR2 FQGNSA. CDR3 DNA sequence: TGTGCCAGCAGCCCGAGGGGGAGCTATGGCTACACCTTC. Its translation is CASSPRGSYGYTF.

The table lists this clone with a few counts. The CDR3 sequence is CASSLNSPGTSGRAGEQFF. The DNA for the CDR3 is TGTGCCAGCAGTCTAAATTCCCCCGGGACTAGCGGGAGGGCCGGTGAGCAGTTCTTC. This sequence joins TRBV7-6 and TRBJ2-1; 16 nucleotides align to TRBD2. The germline V gene encodes CDR1 SGHVS and CDR2 FNYEAQ. There are 19 residues in the CDR3. The V segment lost 6 bases and the J segment 9 bases; nucleotides outside the gene matches: 17.

The sample holds a few counts of this clone. V gene TRBV23-1 combines with J gene TRBJ1-1; 9 nucleotides match TRBD1. TRBV23-1 carries the ORF label, with uncertain function. The CDR3 has 14 residues. Losses at the gene ends were 3 bases for V and 5 bases for J; bases not matched to a gene: 4. DNA of the CDR3: TGCGCCAGCAGTCAGAGACAGGGGGGAACTGAAGCTTTCTTT. This codes for CASSQRQGGTEAFF.

In its sample, this clone was seen many times. The junction does not match germline at one end; this may be a read error. This chain uses TRBV7-2 with TRBJ1-1; TRBD1 is a possible D gene (5 bases). The germline V gene has CDR1 SGHTA and CDR2 FQGNSA. The CDR3 loop spans 15 amino acids. CDR3 in amino acids: CASKPRAGLNAEAFF. CDR3 coding DNA: TGTGCCAGCAAGCCTCGGGCAGGGTTGAACGCTGAAGCTTTCTTT.

The sample holds a few counts of this clone. This CDR3 reads CAWSDRGYEQYF. In DNA, the CDR3 is TGTGCCTGGAGTGACAGGGGGTACGAGCAGTACTTC. V gene TRBV30 combines with J gene TRBJ2-7, with 8 bases matching TRBD1. Trimming cost V 1 base and J 4 bases; bases outside gene matches: 0. The CDR3 loop spans 12 amino acids. Germline V gives CDR1 GTSNPN, CDR2 SVGIG (reference sequence). Based on the CDR3 plus reference TRBV30 and TRBJ2-7, the full variable domain is SQTIHQWPATLVQPVGSPLSLECTVEGTSNPNLYWYRQAAGRGLQLLFYSVGIGQISSEVPQNLSASRPQDRQFILSSKKLLLSDSGFYLCAWSDRGYEQYFGPGTRLTVT.

This clone was found a few times. The rearrangement joins TRBV7-2 to TRBJ1-5; 8 nucleotides line up with TRBD1. This CDR3 is 15 amino acids long. Germline lookup yields CDR1 SGHTA and CDR2 FQGNSA. V shed 0 bases and J 4 bases; nucleotides not matched to a gene: 2. CDR3 sequence: CASSLAQGANQPQHF. In nucleotides, the CDR3 is TGTGCCAGCAGCTTAGCCCAGGGGGCGAATCAGCCCCAGCATTTT.

This clone was recorded many times. V is TRBV6-1 and J is TRBJ1-5; TRBD1 is a possible D gene (6 bases). Trimming pared 7 bases from V and 0 bases from J, leaving 13 bases between. CDR3 length equals 15 residues. Germline V gene lookup returns CDR1 MNHNS and CDR2 SASEGT. The CDR3 is CASKQGTYSNQPQHF. In DNA form, the CDR3 reads TGTGCCAGCAAGCAGGGGACCTATAGCAATCAGCCCCAGCATTTT.

In this sample, this clone turned up many times. The V gene is TRBV6-6, the J gene TRBJ2-7; 8 bases are shared with TRBD1. The CDR3 length is 12 residues. V dropped 7 bases and J dropped 7; count of bases not matched to a gene: 6. CDR1 and CDR2 (germline): MNHNY, SVGAGI (reference sequence). The CDR3 here is CASTDRVGEQYF. The CDR3 nucleotides read TGTGCCAGCACGGACAGGGTGGGGGAGCAGTACTTC.

In its sample, this clone was seen many times. The chain carries TRBV5-4 and TRBJ2-6; 8 nucleotides match TRBD2. CDR3 length: 16 residues. Per germline, CDR1 SGHNT and CDR2 YYREEE (reference sequence). V trimming: 3 bases; J trimming: 0 bases; junction bases outside the gene matches: 2. CDR3 coding DNA: TGTGCCAGCAGCTCGGGGGGGGACTCTGGGGCCAACGTCCTGACTTTC. Residues: CASSSGGDSGANVLTF. Together with reference TRBV5-4 and TRBJ2-6, the CDR3 gives the full variable domain: ETGVTQSPTHLIKTRGQQVTLRCSSQSGHNTVSWYQQALGQGPQFIFQYYREEENGRGNFPPRFSGLQFPNYSSELNVNALELDDSALYLCASSSGGDSGANVLTFGAGSRLTVL.

This chain links TRBV5-1 with TRBJ1-2; tentative D call: TRBD1 (6 bases). The CDR3 runs 15 residues. Germline CDR1 and CDR2: SGHRS and YFSETQ. Trimming shortened V by 0 bases and J by 4 bases, and 13 bases separated the two germline ends. CDR3 residues: CASSLGPGQSYGYTF. The CDR3 DNA sequence: TGCGCCAGCAGCTTGGGCCCCGGACAGTCCTATGGCTACACCTTC.

In its sample, this clone was seen many times. The chain combines TRBV13 with TRBJ1-1; 7 nucleotides agree with TRBD1. Germline CDR1 PRHDT, CDR2 FYEKMQ (reference sequence). The trim removed 4 bases at V and 0 bases at J, leaving 2 bases unmatched. The CDR3 contains 14 residues. The CDR3 bases are TGTGCCAGCAGCTGGACAGGTATGAACACTGAAGCTTTCTTT. Translation gives CASSWTGMNTEAFF.

This clone was seen many times. In nucleotides, the CDR3 is TGTGCCAGCAGCGACCCAGGGGAAAAACTGTTTTTT. Its protein product is CASSDPGEKLFF. The rearrangement uses TRBV5-4 and TRBJ1-4; D is perhaps TRBD1 (5 bases). Per the germline V gene, CDR1 is SGHNT and CDR2 is YYREEE (reference sequence). The ends were cut back, 4 bases at V and 8 bases at J, with 9 bases in the middle. This CDR3 region has 12 residues.

This clone showed up many times. V gene TRBV14 combines with J gene TRBJ1-1; 7 nucleotides match TRBD1. The V gene end was trimmed by 2 bases and the J gene end by 3 bases; junction bases not matched to a gene: 6. Germline V CDR1 and CDR2: SGHDN, FVKESK. This CDR3 is built from 15 residues. The CDR3 coding sequence is TGTGCCAGCAGCCAATCGACAGGGCGCGACACTGAAGCTTTCTTT. Its translation is CASSQSTGRDTEAFF.

This clone was seen many times. The rearrangement uses TRBV5-1 and TRBJ2-7; a possible D gene is TRBD2 (6 bases). In germline, CDR1 is SGHRS, CDR2 YFSETQ. V dropped 8 bases and J dropped 3 bases, with 18 bases sitting between them. The CDR3 is 14 residues long. As DNA, the CDR3 is TGCGCCAGTTTTCGGGACGGACTACACTACGAGCAGTACTTC. Its protein product is CASFRDGLHYEQYF.

Ten or more counts support this clone. V usage is TRBV10-3 and J usage is TRBJ1-2; 11 bases map to TRBD1. This CDR3 comprises 18 residues. The V gene's germline CDR1 is ENHRY and CDR2 SYGVKD. V was pared by 2 bases and J by 3 bases, with 11 bases of the junction left unmatched. CDR3 DNA sequence: TGTGCCATCAGTGAGACACGGGACAGGGGGTCCACGGACTATGGCTACACCTTC. This codes for CAISETRDRGSTDYGYTF.

In its sample, this clone was seen many times. The chain couples TRBV24-1 to TRBJ1-1; 10 positions match TRBD1. The length of the CDR3 is 14 residues. V lost 9 bases and J lost 4; bases outside the gene matches: 7. Germline lookup yields CDR1 KGHDR and CDR2 SFDVKD. The chain's CDR3 is CATSRQGAGTEAFF. The CDR3 DNA is TGTGCCACCTCCAGACAGGGGGCAGGCACTGAAGCTTTCTTT.

The chain couples TRBV6-1 to TRBJ2-7, with 10 bases matching TRBD1. Looked up from germline, CDR1 is MNHNS and CDR2 is SASEGT. V lost 4 bases to trimming and J lost 7 bases; unmatched junction nucleotides: 10. The CDR3 covers 15 residues. CDR3 DNA: TGTGCCAGCAGTGGCCGGGACAGGGGAGTTGGGGAGCAGTACTTC. Translation gives CASSGRDRGVGEQYF.

The table lists this clone with many counts. The chain joins TRBV4-1 to TRBJ1-2; D call uncertain. V dropped 1 base and J dropped 5 bases, with 14 bases sitting between them. Germline CDR1 and CDR2: MGHRA and YSYEKL. This CDR3 is built from 15 residues. The CDR3 coding sequence is TGCGCCAGCAGCCAAGTTGGCGCAGGCAAGTATGGCTACACCTTC. Protein product: CASSQVGAGKYGYTF.

This clone has ten or more counts. This rearrangement joins TRBV27 to TRBJ1-1; TRBD1 agrees at 9 bases. In germline, CDR1 is MNHEY, CDR2 SMNVEV (reference sequence). The CDR3 is made up of 19 amino acids. J was trimmed by 2 bases and V by 3 bases; bases with no gene match: 16. The CDR3: CASSFRLDRGVGINTEAFF. The CDR3 nucleotides read TGTGCCAGCAGTTTTCGTCTAGACAGGGGGGTCGGGATAAACACTGAAGCTTTCTTT.

There are many counts of this clone. The rearrangement uses TRBV25-1 and TRBJ1-3, with a weak D call TRBD1 (6 bases). CDR1 and CDR2 from the germline V gene are MGHDK and SYGVNS. The CDR3 has 13 amino acids. V lost 4 bases and J lost 9, with 13 bases in between. The CDR3 DNA sequence: TGTGCCAGCAGTGCTTGGGACACTGGCACCATATATTTT. Translating it yields CASSAWDTGTIYF.

This rearrangement joins TRBV27 to TRBJ2-2, with 7 bases matching TRBD2. Trimming cost V 6 bases and J 0 bases; bases outside gene matches: 4. Germline loops: CDR1 MNHEY, CDR2 SMNVEV (reference sequence). CDR3 length: 15 amino acids. The CDR3 spells CASRGGLANTGELFF. Written as DNA, the CDR3 is TGTGCCAGCAGGGGCGGACTAGCGAACACCGGGGAGCTGTTTTTT.

This clone showed up many times. The chain carries TRBV19 and TRBJ2-7; D gene ambiguous. Germline CDR1 reads LNHDA; CDR2 reads SQIVND (reference sequence). V lost 3 bases to trimming and J lost 3 bases, with 9 bases between them. The CDR3 covers 13 residues. CDR3 in amino acids: CASSIGPYYEQYF. The DNA of the CDR3 is TGTGCCAGTAGTATCGGTCCTTACTACGAGCAGTACTTC.

J is TRBJ2-3 and V is TRBV5-1, with a weak D call TRBD1 (6 bases). The germline CDR1 and CDR2 sequences are SGHRS and YFSETQ. The V end was cut by 2 bases, the J end by 2 bases, with 9 bases between. CDR3 length: 14 amino acids. The DNA for the CDR3 is TGCGCCAGCAGCTTCGGGACAAACACAGATACGCAGTATTTT. Encoded protein: CASSFGTNTDTQYF.